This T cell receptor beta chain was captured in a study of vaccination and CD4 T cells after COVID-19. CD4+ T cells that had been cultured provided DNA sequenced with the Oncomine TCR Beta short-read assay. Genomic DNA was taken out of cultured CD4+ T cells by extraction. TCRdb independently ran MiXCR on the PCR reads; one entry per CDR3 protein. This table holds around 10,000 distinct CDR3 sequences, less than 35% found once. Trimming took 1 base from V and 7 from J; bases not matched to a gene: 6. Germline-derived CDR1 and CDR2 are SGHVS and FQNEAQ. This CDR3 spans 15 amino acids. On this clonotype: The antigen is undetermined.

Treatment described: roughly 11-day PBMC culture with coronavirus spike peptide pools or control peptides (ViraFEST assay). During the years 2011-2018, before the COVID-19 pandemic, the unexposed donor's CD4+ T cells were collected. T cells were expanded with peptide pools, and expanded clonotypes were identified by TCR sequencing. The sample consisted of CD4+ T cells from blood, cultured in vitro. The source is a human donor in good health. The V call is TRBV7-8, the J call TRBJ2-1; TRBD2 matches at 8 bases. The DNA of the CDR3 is TGTGCCAGCAGCTTAGGACGGAGCGGGAGAAATGAGCAGTTCTTC. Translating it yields CASSLGRSGRNEQFF. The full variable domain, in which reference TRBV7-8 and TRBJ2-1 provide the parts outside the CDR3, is GAGVSQSPRYKVAKRGQDVALRCDPISGHVSLFWYQQALGQGPEFLTYFQNEAQLDKSGLPSDRFFAERPEGSVSTLKIQRTQQEDSAVYLCASSLGRSGRNEQFFGPGTRLTVL.